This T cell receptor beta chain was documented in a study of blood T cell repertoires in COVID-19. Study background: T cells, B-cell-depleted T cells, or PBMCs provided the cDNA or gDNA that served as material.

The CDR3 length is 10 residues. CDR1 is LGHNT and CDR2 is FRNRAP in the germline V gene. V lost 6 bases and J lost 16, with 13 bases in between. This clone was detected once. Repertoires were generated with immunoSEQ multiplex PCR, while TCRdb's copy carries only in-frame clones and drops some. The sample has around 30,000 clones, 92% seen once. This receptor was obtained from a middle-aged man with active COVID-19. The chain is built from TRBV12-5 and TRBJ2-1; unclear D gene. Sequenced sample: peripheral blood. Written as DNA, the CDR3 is TGTGCTAGTGGGGGCTTGAAGTCTTTCTTC. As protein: CASGGLKSFF.